This entry lists 27 T cell receptor beta chains sequenced from one sample in a study of T cell responses to AZD1222 COVID-19 vaccine. Clones were sequenced by immunoSEQ multiplex PCR, and TCRdb holds only the in-frame ones, with some missing. Of tens of thousands of clones listed, roughly nine tenths are singletons. The specimen comprised peripheral blood, sampled on day 0 of AZD1222 vaccination. These receptors came from an adult in good health.

V usage is TRBV5-1 and J usage is TRBJ2-2; 11 nucleotides agree with TRBD1. Germline V CDR1 and CDR2: SGHRS, YFSETQ. The CDR3 loop spans 16 amino acids. J was trimmed by 7 bases and V by 4 bases; bases with no gene match: 9. Here the CDR3 reads CASSPGQGARYGELFF. DNA for the CDR3: TGCGCCAGCAGCCCAGGACAGGGGGCGCGTTACGGGGAGCTGTTTTTT.

The CDR3 nucleotides are TGTGCCAGCAGCCCGGAGGGCAGGGAGTTCTATGGCTACACCTTC. It translates to CASSPEGREFYGYTF. The chain carries TRBV5-4 and TRBJ1-2, with a weak D call TRBD1 (5 bases). The ends were cut back, 4 bases at V and 4 bases at J, with 17 bases in the middle. The germline V gene has CDR1 SGHNT and CDR2 YYREEE (reference sequence). This CDR3 is built from 15 residues.

The rearrangement uses TRBV6-5 and TRBJ1-2; D is perhaps TRBD1 (6 bases). This CDR3 is 12 amino acids long. The germline CDR1 and CDR2 sequences are MNHEY and SVGAGI. V gave up 9 bases and J gave up 5 bases, with 13 bases separating them. CDR3 bases: TGTGCCAGTGGGCGGGACACTTATGGCTACACCTTC. As protein: CASGRDTYGYTF.

The V call is TRBV2, the J call TRBJ1-2, with D hard to call. CDR1 is SNHLY, CDR2 FYNNEI, per germline. This CDR3 is built from 14 residues. The ends were cut back, 5 bases at V and 4 bases at J, with 14 bases in the middle. Here the CDR3 DNA reads TGTGCCAGCAGTCCTACCGTAGTGGGCTATGGCTACACCTTC. Translation: CASSPTVVGYGYTF.

This sequence joins TRBV5-5 and TRBJ1-4; TRBD1 aligns across 7 bases. The junction had 10 bases not matched to a gene; V was cut back by 7 bases and J by 4 bases. The CDR3 spans 15 residues. Germline values: CDR1 SGHKS, CDR2 YYEKEE (reference sequence). The CDR3 loop is CASGGTGQLNEKLFF. CDR3 nucleotides: TGTGCCAGCGGAGGTACGGGACAGCTTAATGAAAAACTGTTTTTT. The variable domain in full, with the rest retrieved from reference TRBV5-5 and TRBJ1-4, is DAGVTQSPTHLIKTRGQQVTLRCSPISGHKSVSWYQQVLGQGPQFIFQYYEKEERGRGNFPDRFSARQFPNYSSELNVNALLLGDSALYLCASGGTGQLNEKLFFGSGTQLSVL.

Worth noting for this clone: Other DNA sequences from this sample encode an identical CDR3 as well. This sequence joins TRBV7-2 and TRBJ1-5; D is possibly TRBD1 (5 bases). V was pared by 0 bases and J by 7 bases, with 7 bases between. The CDR3 consists of 13 residues. CDR1 is SGHTA, CDR2 FQGNSA, per germline. The CDR3, as DNA: TGTGCCAGCAGCTTAGCAGGGGACCAGCCCCAGCATTTT. The encoded protein is CASSLAGDQPQHF.

The CDR3, as DNA: TGTGCCTGGAGTCTTACCGGGAGCAATTCACCCCTCCACTTT. The encoded protein is CAWSLTGSNSPLHF. This chain connects TRBV30 to TRBJ1-6; D is undetermined. V shed 2 bases and J shed 7 bases, with 12 bases lying between them. Looked up from germline, CDR1 is GTSNPN and CDR2 is SVGIG (reference sequence). The length of the CDR3 is 14 residues. Full variable domain (outside the CDR3, taken from reference TRBV30 and TRBJ1-6): SQTIHQWPATLVQPVGSPLSLECTVEGTSNPNLYWYRQAAGRGLQLLFYSVGIGQISSEVPQNLSASRPQDRQFILSSKKLLLSDSGFYLCAWSLTGSNSPLHFGNGTRLTVT.

In its sample, this clone was seen once. J is TRBJ2-4 and V is TRBV9; TRBD1 agrees at 10 bases. Germline V CDR1 and CDR2: SGDLS, YYNGEE. Trimming at V came to 4 bases and at J to 6 bases, leaving 19 bases not matched to a gene. The CDR3 contains 19 residues. The CDR3 sequence is CASSFSGQGRKVWRNIQYF. In DNA form, the CDR3 reads TGTGCCAGCAGCTTCTCGGGACAGGGGCGTAAGGTTTGGAGAAACATTCAGTACTTC. Based on the CDR3 plus reference TRBV9 and TRBJ2-4, the full variable domain is DSGVTQTPKHLITATGQRVTLRCSPRSGDLSVYWYQQSLDQGLQFLIQYYNGEERAKGNILERFSAQQFPDLHSELNLSSLELGDSALYFCASSFSGQGRKVWRNIQYFGAGTRLSVL.

This clone has only one observation. The gene calls are TRBV13 and TRBJ2-2; 12 bases match TRBD2. The CDR3 is 16 amino acids. V lost 4 bases, J lost 4 bases, and 4 bases stayed unmatched. The germline V gene encodes CDR1 PRHDT and CDR2 FYEKMQ (reference sequence). CDR3 sequence: CASSSGLAGPTGELFF. The CDR3, as DNA: TGTGCCAGCAGCTCGGGACTAGCGGGCCCCACCGGGGAGCTGTTTTTT.

The chain links TRBV6-5 to TRBJ2-3; D call uncertain. This CDR3 is 13 amino acids long. CDR1 and CDR2 from the germline V gene are MNHEY and SVGAGI. V lost 4 bases and J lost 1, with 6 bases in between. CDR3 in amino acids: CASSFEGTDTQYF. The CDR3 DNA reads as TGTGCCAGCAGTTTCGAAGGCACAGATACGCAGTATTTT.

This chain links TRBV4-2 with TRBJ1-3; no reliable D call. The CDR3 runs 17 residues. CDR1 LGHNA and CDR2 YNFKEQ come from the germline V gene. Trimming removed 0 bases at V and 4 bases at J, with 16 bases between. The chain's CDR3 is CASSQERSGGNGNTIYF. CDR3 DNA: TGTGCCAGCAGCCAAGAAAGAAGTGGAGGGAACGGAAACACCATATATTTT.

The chain couples TRBV2 to TRBJ1-1; D possibly corresponds to TRBD1 (5 bases). CDR1 SNHLY and CDR2 FYNNEI come from the germline V gene. This CDR3 comprises 13 residues. V was trimmed by 7 bases and J by 4 bases, leaving 13 bases between them. The CDR3 DNA is TGTGCCAGCACCCAGGGTGAGGTCACTGAAGCTTTCTTT. Encoded protein: CASTQGEVTEAFF.

The V call is TRBV30, the J call TRBJ1-3, with D possibly TRBD1 on 5 matching bases. CDR1 is GTSNPN, CDR2 SVGIG, per germline (reference sequence). CDR3 length: 17 amino acids. The V end lost 0 bases, the J end lost 4 bases, and 19 bases lay between the germline ends. The CDR3 loop reads CAWSVPDGYRTGNTIYF. The CDR3 DNA reads as TGTGCCTGGAGTGTACCGGATGGGTACAGGACGGGAAACACCATATATTTT. The whole variable domain, remainder taken from reference TRBV30 and TRBJ1-3, is SQTIHQWPATLVQPVGSPLSLECTVEGTSNPNLYWYRQAAGRGLQLLFYSVGIGQISSEVPQNLSASRPQDRQFILSSKKLLLSDSGFYLCAWSVPDGYRTGNTIYFGEGSWLTVV.

The chain couples TRBV3-1 (or the pseudogene TRBV3-2) to TRBJ2-7; 15 positions agree with TRBD2. In germline, CDR1 is LGHDT, CDR2 YNNKEL (reference sequence). The CDR3 is 15 residues long. Germline trimming cut 4 bases from V and 10 bases from J; bases unmatched to any gene: 8. The CDR3 here is CASSPGLAGGYNQYF. For the CDR3, the DNA is TGTGCCAGCAGCCCAGGACTAGCGGGAGGGTACAACCAGTACTTC.

The rearrangement uses TRBV5-6 and TRBJ2-2; a weak D match, TRBD1 (6 bases). Between the trimmed V and J ends, which lost 3 bases and 6 bases, there was a span of 12 bases. Germline-derived CDR1 and CDR2 are SGHDT and YYEEEE. The CDR3 has 14 residues. CDR3 bases: TGTGCCAGCAGCTCGTCAGGGGTCCCCGGGGAGCTGTTTTTT. Its protein is CASSSSGVPGELFF.

The chain uses TRBV5-1 and TRBJ2-3; the match to TRBD2 covers 11 bases. The CDR3 totals 16 residues. Germline V gene lookup returns CDR1 SGHRS and CDR2 YFSETQ. Germline trimming cut 3 bases from V and 0 bases from J; bases unmatched to any gene: 3. The CDR3 here is CASSWGTSGSTDTQYF. The CDR3 DNA follows: TGCGCCAGCAGCTGGGGGACTAGCGGTAGCACAGATACGCAGTATTTT.

The chain carries TRBV14 and TRBJ1-6; D gene ambiguous. The V end lost 1 base, the J end lost 14 bases, and 6 bases lay between the germline ends. Germline V gene data show CDR1 as SGHDN and CDR2 as FVKESK. CDR3 size: 11 residues. The CDR3 nucleotides are TGTGCCAGCAGCCAAGGGTTAGCCCTCCACTTT. It translates to CASSQGLALHF. Full variable domain (remainder filled in from reference TRBV14 and TRBJ1-6): EAGVTQFPSHSVIEKGQTVTLRCDPISGHDNLYWYRRVMGKEIKFLLHFVKESKQDESGMPNNRFLAERTGGTYSTLKVQPAELEDSGVYFCASSQGLALHFGNGTRLTVT.

The CDR3 loop reads CASSYRPYSPLHF. The CDR3 coding sequence is TGTGCCAGCAGTTACCGGCCATATTCACCCCTCCACTTT. The V and J genes are TRBV6-5 and TRBJ1-6; D gene ambiguous. Germline V gives CDR1 MNHEY, CDR2 SVGAGI. There are 13 residues in the CDR3. V lost 2 bases to trimming and J lost 8 bases, with 7 bases between them.

The J gene is TRBJ2-2, the V gene TRBV2, with TRBD2 matching over 11 bases. The germline gives CDR1 SNHLY, CDR2 FYNNEI. CDR3 length: 16 residues. The V and J ends lost 8 bases and 2 bases, in that order; junction bases with no gene match: 7. The CDR3 sequence is CASLQGTSGNTGELFF. The CDR3 DNA is TGTGCCAGCCTACAAGGGACTAGCGGTAACACCGGGGAGCTGTTTTTT.

The V and J genes are TRBV4-3 and TRBJ1-4; no clear D gene. The CDR3 totals 17 residues. Germline values: CDR1 LGHNA, CDR2 YSLEER. The ends were cut back, 0 bases at V and 3 bases at J, with 14 bases in the middle. As DNA, the CDR3 is TGCGCCAGCAGCCAAGATCCTAAGGATATGGCTAATGAAAAACTGTTTTTT. This encodes CASSQDPKDMANEKLFF.

The V and J genes are TRBV2 and TRBJ1-1, with no clear D. The germline V and J ends were trimmed by 7 bases and 0 bases, with 9 bases remaining between them. From germline, CDR1 is SNHLY and CDR2 FYNNEI. This CDR3 is built from 13 residues. CDR3: CASIGSLNTEAFF. For the CDR3, the DNA is TGTGCCAGCATCGGTAGCCTGAACACTGAAGCTTTCTTT.

This chain connects TRBV4-1 to TRBJ2-3; 10 bases are a match to TRBD1. Trimming took 3 bases from V and 2 from J; bases not matched to a gene: 5. The length of the CDR3 is 16 residues. Germline CDR1 and CDR2: MGHRA and YSYEKL. The CDR3 reads CASSHPGQGPTDTQYF. The CDR3 bases are TGCGCCAGCAGCCATCCGGGACAGGGGCCCACAGATACGCAGTATTTT.

This clone appeared once. The chain combines TRBV4-2 with TRBJ2-1; D unclear. Germline V gene data show CDR1 as LGHNA and CDR2 as YNFKEQ. Trimming removed 1 base at V and 8 bases at J, with 15 bases between. This CDR3 region has 15 residues. CDR3 protein: CASSQGESPLHEQFF. The CDR3 nucleotides read TGTGCCAGCAGCCAAGGCGAGTCACCCCTTCATGAGCAGTTCTTC.

The CDR3 loop reads CASSVGRGGGQYQETQYF. CDR3 DNA sequence: TGTGCCAGCAGCGTAGGCCGGGGTGGGGGACAGTACCAAGAGACCCAGTACTTC. The gene calls are TRBV9 and TRBJ2-5, with 7 bases identical to TRBD1. Germline lookup yields CDR1 SGDLS and CDR2 YYNGEE. This CDR3 contains 18 residues. Trimming cost V 0 bases and J 0 bases; bases outside gene matches: 11.

The rearrangement joins TRBV6-4 to TRBJ1-2, with 8 positions matching TRBD1. There are 14 residues in the CDR3. With 0 bases clipped from V and 7 bases from J, the junction kept 4 bases outside the gene matches. Germline CDR1 reads MRHNA; CDR2 reads SNTAGT. CDR3 sequence: CASSDSTGALGYTF. Written as DNA, the CDR3 is TGTGCCAGCAGTGACTCGACAGGGGCTCTTGGCTACACCTTC.

This chain uses TRBV7-3 with TRBJ2-3; 8 nucleotides align to TRBD1. In germline, CDR1 is SGHTA, CDR2 FQGTGA. V lost 4 bases to trimming and J lost 2 bases; unmatched junction nucleotides: 5. The CDR3 spans 15 residues. CDR3 bases: TGTGCCAGCAGCTCGGACAGGGCCGTCACAGATACGCAGTATTTT. Translated: CASSSDRAVTDTQYF.

The table lists this clone with a few counts. This chain joins TRBV11-3 and TRBJ2-7, with 7 bases fitting TRBD2. The germline CDR1 and CDR2 sequences are SGHNT and YENEEA. CDR3 length equals 17 residues. J was trimmed by 1 base and V by 5 bases; bases with no gene match: 14. This CDR3 is CASSPPWGGLGSYEQYF. Written as DNA, the CDR3 is TGTGCCAGCAGCCCCCCTTGGGGGGGACTCGGTTCCTACGAGCAGTACTTC.